The 21 T cell receptor beta chains listed next were all sequenced from one sample in a study of control samples from healthy donors and cancer patients. Only in-frame clones appear in the TCRdb table, and some are missing; sequencing was by immunoSEQ multiplex PCR. The sample holds 200,000 to 250,000 clones, roughly 94% seen once. The sequenced sample was blood. Source of these receptors: a man aged 45 to 65 in good health.

V and J are TRBV4-1 and TRBJ1-2, with D perhaps matching TRBD1 (6 bases). V lost 1 base, J lost 6 bases, and 18 bases lay in between. In germline, CDR1 is MGHRA, CDR2 YSYEKL. CDR3 length equals 16 residues. CDR3 coding DNA: TGCGCCAGCAGCCAAGGCTCCGGACAGATAGGCAATGGCTACACCTTC. Its protein product is CASSQGSGQIGNGYTF.

The chain uses TRBV9 and TRBJ2-1; tentatively, D is TRBD2 (6 bases). The V end lost 0 bases, the J end lost 3 bases, and 10 bases lay between the germline ends. The CDR3 has 15 residues. CDR1 and CDR2 from the germline V gene are SGDLS and YYNGEE. CDR3 loop: CASSVGAGSYNEQFF. The DNA for the CDR3 is TGTGCCAGCAGCGTAGGGGCGGGGAGCTACAATGAGCAGTTCTTC.

The rearrangement uses TRBV5-1 and TRBJ2-2, with 7 bases matching TRBD1. This CDR3 is built from 15 residues. CDR1 is SGHRS, CDR2 YFSETQ, per germline. The V gene end was trimmed by 0 bases and the J gene end by 3 bases; junction bases not matched to a gene: 2. The CDR3 DNA reads TGCGCCAGCAGCTTGGGTGACAGGGACACCGGGGAGCTGTTTTTT. Its protein is CASSLGDRDTGELFF.

The chain combines TRBV5-1 with TRBJ1-1; weak D call: TRBD1 (5 bases). Per the germline V gene, CDR1 is SGHRS and CDR2 is YFSETQ. The ends were cut back, 0 bases at V and 6 bases at J, with 12 bases in the middle. The CDR3 has 14 residues. The CDR3 loop reads CASSLGPGQSEAFF. For the CDR3, the DNA is TGCGCCAGCAGCTTGGGCCCAGGGCAATCTGAAGCTTTCTTT.

This sequence joins TRBV30 and TRBJ2-5, with 8 bases lining up with TRBD2. With V trimmed by 5 bases and J by 1 base, 6 bases remained unmatched. CDR3 length: 14 residues. Germline assignment: CDR1 GTSNPN and CDR2 SVGIG (reference sequence). CDR3 loop: CAWAPRGVQETQYF. The CDR3 DNA reads TGTGCCTGGGCCCCGCGGGGGGTCCAAGAGACCCAGTACTTC.

The chain joins TRBV7-2 to TRBJ1-2; D not certain. Germline values: CDR1 SGHTA, CDR2 FQGNSA. The CDR3 extends over 19 amino acids. With 6 bases removed from V and 8 bases from J, the gap between germline ends came to 34 bases. The CDR3 region has the DNA TGTGCCAGCAGTTCAATACCAAAAAAAATACCATCTCTCGAGCGGGGCTACACCTTC. This sequence encodes CASSSIPKKIPSLERGYTF.

The V call is TRBV6-6, the J call TRBJ1-1; D unresolved. The CDR3 loop spans 14 amino acids. The germline gives CDR1 MNHNY, CDR2 SVGAGI (reference sequence). Trimming left V 2 bases short and J 0 bases short, with 7 bases between. In DNA, the CDR3 is TGTGCCAGCAGTTACCCGGAATTGAACACTGAAGCTTTCTTT. It is translated as CASSYPELNTEAFF.

This chain joins TRBV9 and TRBJ1-1; maybe TRBD1 (6 bases). Germline lookup yields CDR1 SGDLS and CDR2 YYNGEE. The length of the CDR3 is 15 residues. Trimming took off 4 bases at V and 1 base at J, with 14 bases between the two ends. CDR3 nucleotides: TGTGCCAGCAGCCAACAGGGTGGAGAGAACACTGAAGCTTTCTTT. Protein: CASSQQGGENTEAFF.

V gene TRBV19 combines with J gene TRBJ1-2; no clear D. With 5 bases removed from V and 4 bases from J, the gap between germline ends came to 11 bases. The CDR3 is 13 amino acids. CDR1 and CDR2 (germline): LNHDA, SQIVND (reference sequence). This CDR3 reads CASSPITVYGYTF. CDR3 sequence (DNA): TGTGCCAGTAGTCCTATCACAGTCTATGGCTACACCTTC.

The rearrangement uses TRBV19 and TRBJ2-3; TRBD1 matches at 7 bases. Germline lookup yields CDR1 LNHDA and CDR2 SQIVND (reference sequence). Unmatched junction bases numbered 8, after V lost 6 bases and J lost 5 bases. There are 14 residues in the CDR3. The CDR3 here is CASSATGYEDTQYF. The CDR3 coding sequence is TGTGCCAGTAGCGCGACAGGGTACGAAGATACGCAGTATTTT.

Here the CDR3 DNA reads TGTGCCATCAGTGGAGGGACTAGGGATCCCGGGGAGCTGTTTTTT. Translating it yields CAISGGTRDPGELFF. This chain uses TRBV10-3 with TRBJ2-2, with TRBD2 matching 8 bases. The CDR3 extends over 15 amino acids. CDR1 and CDR2 (germline): ENHRY, SYGVKD. Germline trimming cut 4 bases from V and 6 bases from J; bases unmatched to any gene: 7.

V is TRBV11-2 and J is TRBJ1-5; D uncertain. Germline V gives CDR1 SGHAT, CDR2 FQNNGV. Trimming pared 5 bases from V and 4 bases from J, leaving 9 bases between. The CDR3 has 13 residues. As DNA, the CDR3 is TGTGCCAGCAGCCTTGCGGGGAATCAGCCCCAGCATTTT. Translating it yields CASSLAGNQPQHF.

The DNA of the CDR3 is TGTGCCAGCAGCTTGGCTGTTTGGTATCGGGTTGCCAACCAGCCCCAGCATTTT. Protein sequence: CASSLAVWYRVANQPQHF. This rearrangement joins TRBV5-6 to TRBJ1-5, with D unclear. Trimming took off 0 bases at V and 7 bases at J, with 23 bases between the two ends. CDR3 size: 18 residues. Germline assignment: CDR1 SGHDT and CDR2 YYEEEE.

The CDR3 DNA follows: TGTGCCAGCTCACCGATAGGGGATCATCAGCCCCAGCATTTT. This translates into CASSPIGDHQPQHF. The chain employs TRBV18 and TRBJ1-5; D is possibly TRBD1 (5 bases). CDR1 and CDR2 (germline): KGHSH, LQKENI. The CDR3 has 14 residues. Trimming cost V 3 bases and J 5 bases, with 11 bases left between them.

CDR3: CASRKTGTGLNTEAFF. The CDR3 bases are TGTGCCAGCAGAAAAACCGGGACAGGCTTGAACACTGAAGCTTTCTTT. V gene TRBV25-1 combines with J gene TRBJ1-1; 8 nucleotides line up with TRBD1. Trimming at V came to 6 bases and at J to 0 bases, leaving 9 bases not matched to a gene. In germline, CDR1 is MGHDK, CDR2 SYGVNS. This CDR3 is built from 16 residues.

In this sample, this clone turned up once. CDR3 amino acids: CASSGDRGVSYEQYF. The CDR3 DNA follows: TGTGCCAGCAGTGGGGACAGGGGTGTTTCCTACGAGCAGTACTTC. The chain links TRBV27 to TRBJ2-7; 10 nucleotides match TRBD1. Germline lookup yields CDR1 MNHEY and CDR2 SMNVEV (reference sequence). V lost 5 bases to trimming and J lost 1 base; unmatched junction nucleotides: 5. This CDR3 is built from 15 residues.

The rearrangement uses TRBV3-1 (or the pseudogene TRBV3-2) and TRBJ1-2; a possible D gene is TRBD1 (5 bases). The germline V gene has CDR1 LGHDT and CDR2 YNNKEL (reference sequence). Trimming stripped 2 bases from V and 4 bases from J, with 11 bases between. CDR3 length equals 14 residues. The CDR3, as DNA: TGTGCCAGCAGCCAAAACCGGGGGATCTATGGCTACACCTTC. Translation: CASSQNRGIYGYTF.

The gene calls are TRBV25-1 and TRBJ1-5; a possible D gene is TRBD1 (5 bases). The germline V gene has CDR1 MGHDK and CDR2 SYGVNS. Deletions cut 11 bases from V and 0 bases from J, with 20 bases between. The CDR3 runs 16 residues. CDR3 amino acids: CACAGALTYSNQPQHF. The CDR3 DNA is TGTGCCTGCGCCGGGGCCTTAACTTATAGCAATCAGCCCCAGCATTTT.

The chain combines TRBV28 with TRBJ2-7, with a tentative D call TRBD2 (5 bases). Trimming stripped 3 bases from V and 2 bases from J, with 5 bases between. The length of the CDR3 is 12 residues. The V gene's germline CDR1 is MDHEN and CDR2 SYDVKM. CDR3 in DNA: TGTGCCAGCAGTTTCGGGACCTACGAGCAGTACGTC. This codes for CASSFGTYEQYV.

Points on this clone: At one end, the junction sequence differs from germline, possibly due to a read error. This chain joins TRBV27 and TRBJ1-2, with D unresolved. Germline values: CDR1 MNHEY, CDR2 SMNVEV (reference sequence). This CDR3 comprises 15 residues. CDR3 bases: TGTGCCAGCAGTCCCCCCCGCGGCAGTTACTATGACTACACCTTC. Translating gives CASSPPRGSYYDYTF.

The V and J genes are TRBV5-1 and TRBJ2-5, with D possibly called TRBD1 or TRBD2 (5 bases each). The V end was cut by 3 bases, the J end by 5 bases, with 11 bases between. The CDR3 consists of 13 residues. CDR1 SGHRS and CDR2 YFSETQ come from the germline V gene. The CDR3 here is CASSWDLRETQYF. The DNA of the CDR3 is TGCGCCAGCAGCTGGGACCTTAGGGAGACCCAGTACTTC.